This TCR beta chain originates from a study of T-cell memory formation after mild COVID-19. Study results and limitations: Pre-infection memory contained some responding clones, which suggested that cross-reactive memory had joined. Among clones peaking at day 37 in the second wave, SARS-CoV-2 specificity remained unconfirmed.

Amplification by 5'RACE using constant-segment primers produced TCR alpha and TCR beta cDNA libraries that carried sample barcodes and UMIs. TCRdb fed the 5' RACE reads into MiXCR, producing one record per CDR3 protein. The table includes some 290,000 distinct CDR3 sequences, roughly 17% detected once. Concerning this clonotype itself: Its antigen is unidentified.

The CDR3 sequence is 13 residues long. Trimming took off 3 bases at V and 7 bases at J, with 13 bases between the two ends. The germline CDR1 and CDR2 sequences are SGHRS and YFSETQ. The material sequenced was PBMCs or a T cell subset sorted from them (not recorded which). The source is a man in his late teens or twenties who had mild COVID-19 (a few samples of this study predate the infection). Cell type and time point are not known. The V and J genes are TRBV5-1 and TRBJ1-2, with a tentative D call TRBD1 (6 bases). The CDR3 is CASSSDWTAGYTF. The CDR3 nucleotides read TGCGCCAGCAGCTCTGACTGGACAGCTGGCTACACCTTC.